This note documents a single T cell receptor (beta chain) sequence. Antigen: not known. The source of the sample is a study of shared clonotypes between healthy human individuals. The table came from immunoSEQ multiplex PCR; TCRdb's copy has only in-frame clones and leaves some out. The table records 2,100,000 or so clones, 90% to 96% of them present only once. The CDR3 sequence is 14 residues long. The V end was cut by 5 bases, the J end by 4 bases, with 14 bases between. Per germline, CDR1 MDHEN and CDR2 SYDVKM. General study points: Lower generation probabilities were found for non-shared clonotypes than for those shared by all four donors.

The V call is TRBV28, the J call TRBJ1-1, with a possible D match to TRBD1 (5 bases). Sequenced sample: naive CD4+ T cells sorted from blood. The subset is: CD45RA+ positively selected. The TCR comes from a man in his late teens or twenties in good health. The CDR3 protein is CASSIPGSGTEAFF. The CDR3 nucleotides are TGTGCCAGCAGTATACCAGGGTCTGGCACTGAAGCTTTCTTT.